This T cell receptor (beta chain) stems from a study of PD-L1 blockade in urothelial cancer. Germline values: CDR1 MNHEY, CDR2 SMNVEV (reference sequence). Trimming took 2 bases from V and 0 from J, leaving 11 bases between them. The CDR3 length is 16 residues. The data were produced by immunoSEQ multiplex PCR, yet TCRdb's version contains in-frame clones alone and is incomplete. The repertoire holds 30,000 to 40,000 clones, with 65% to 90% as singletons. V gene TRBV27 combines with J gene TRBJ1-5; D is undetermined. This receptor was obtained from a man aged 55-75 years with urothelial cancer. This material consisted of PBMCs, taken around atezolizumab (anti-PD-L1) treatment. For the CDR3, the DNA is TGTGCCAGCAGTTTAGGCGGCTATTATAGCAATCAGCCCCAGCATTTT. Protein sequence: CASSLGGYYSNQPQHF.